This T cell receptor (beta chain) was identified during a study of graft-versus-host responses after intestinal transplantation. Study-level information: Anti-thymocyte globulin was used for induction in all recipients, who then took tacrolimus and steroids for two to four years. The study's findings and limits: Patients who carried graft-donor T cell macrochimerism also had high graft-versus-host to host-versus-graft clonal ratios in their allografts.

Concerning this clone: Its matching antigen is unknown.

The CDR3 has 13 amino acids. The germline V and J ends were trimmed by 6 bases and 9 bases, with 17 bases remaining between them. Per the germline V gene, CDR1 is SQVTM and CDR2 is ANQGSEA. TCRdb's copy holds only in-frame clones and misses some; the assay was immunoSEQ multiplex PCR. The sample contains over 80,000 clones, roughly 86% of which appear only once. The TCR was taken from a human patient who received an intestinal transplant, so some T cells may come from the graft donor. The chain couples TRBV29-1 to TRBJ2-2, with D possibly being TRBD1 or TRBD2 (5 bases each). This specimen was PBMCs, taken 255 days after intestinal transplant. Written as DNA, the CDR3 is TGCAGCGTGTCCGGGACGTGGGGAAGGGAGCTGTTTTTT. Residues: CSVSGTWGRELFF.